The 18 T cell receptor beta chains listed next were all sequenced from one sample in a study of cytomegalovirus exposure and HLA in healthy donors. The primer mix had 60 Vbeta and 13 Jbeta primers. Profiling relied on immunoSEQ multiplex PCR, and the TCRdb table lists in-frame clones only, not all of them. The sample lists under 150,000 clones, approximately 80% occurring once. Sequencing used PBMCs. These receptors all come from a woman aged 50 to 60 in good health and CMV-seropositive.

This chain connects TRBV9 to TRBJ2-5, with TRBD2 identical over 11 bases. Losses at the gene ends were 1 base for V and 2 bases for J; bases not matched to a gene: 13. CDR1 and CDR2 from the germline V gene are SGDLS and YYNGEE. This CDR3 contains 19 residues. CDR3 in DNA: TGTGCCAGCAGCGTAAACCCTCTCGTAGCGGGGGGGCTGCAAGAGACCCAGTACTTC. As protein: CASSVNPLVAGGLQETQYF.

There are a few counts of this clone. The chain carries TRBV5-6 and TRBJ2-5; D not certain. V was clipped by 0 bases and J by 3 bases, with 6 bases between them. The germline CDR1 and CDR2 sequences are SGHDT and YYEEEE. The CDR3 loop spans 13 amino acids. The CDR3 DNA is TGTGCCAGCAGCTTGGTTCAGGAAGAGACCCAGTACTTC. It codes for CASSLVQEETQYF.

Here the CDR3 reads CASSSLQGRNEQFF. DNA for the CDR3: TGTGCCAGCAGCTCTTTACAGGGGAGGAATGAGCAGTTCTTC. The genes are TRBV11-2 and TRBJ2-1, with D possibly matching TRBD1 (7 bases). In germline, CDR1 is SGHAT, CDR2 FQNNGV. Trimming removed 4 bases at V and 7 bases at J, with 14 bases between. This CDR3 is 14 amino acids long. The variable domain in full, with the rest retrieved from reference TRBV11-2 and TRBJ2-1, is EAGVAQSPRYKIIEKRQSVAFWCNPISGHATLYWYQQILGQGPKLLIQFQNNGVVDDSQLPKDRFSAERLKGVDSTLKIQPAKLEDSAVYLCASSSLQGRNEQFFGPGTRLTVL.

The CDR3 DNA sequence: TGTGCCAGCAGCAACCCCGGTGTGGACTATGGCTACACCTTC. This sequence encodes CASSNPGVDYGYTF. This sequence joins TRBV9 and TRBJ1-2; unclear D gene. The CDR3 length is 14 residues. Germline CDR1 reads SGDLS; CDR2 reads YYNGEE. The V end lost 4 bases, the J end lost 3 bases, and 13 bases lay between the germline ends.

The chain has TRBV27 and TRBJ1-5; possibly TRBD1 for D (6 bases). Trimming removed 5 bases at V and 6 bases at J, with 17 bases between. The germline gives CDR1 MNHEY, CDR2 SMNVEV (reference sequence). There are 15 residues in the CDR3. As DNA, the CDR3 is TGTGCCAGCAGTCCTAGGCCAGGGGCAAGTCAGCCCCAGCATTTT. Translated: CASSPRPGASQPQHF.

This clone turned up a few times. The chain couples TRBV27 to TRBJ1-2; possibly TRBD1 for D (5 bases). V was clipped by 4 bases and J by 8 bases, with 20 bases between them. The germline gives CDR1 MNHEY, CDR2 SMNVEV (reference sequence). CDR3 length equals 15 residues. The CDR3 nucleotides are TGTGCCAGCAGTTACACAGGCGCCCCTAGTGAGGGCTACACCTTC. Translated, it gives CASSYTGAPSEGYTF.

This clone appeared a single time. CDR3 loop: CASSPGDPYGYTF. CDR3 coding DNA: TGTGCCAGTAGCCCGGGGGATCCTTATGGCTACACCTTC. The chain uses TRBV19 and TRBJ1-2; D is possibly TRBD1 (5 bases). Germline values: CDR1 LNHDA, CDR2 SQIVND (reference sequence). CDR3 length: 13 amino acids. Trimming removed 6 bases at V and 5 bases at J, with 13 bases between.

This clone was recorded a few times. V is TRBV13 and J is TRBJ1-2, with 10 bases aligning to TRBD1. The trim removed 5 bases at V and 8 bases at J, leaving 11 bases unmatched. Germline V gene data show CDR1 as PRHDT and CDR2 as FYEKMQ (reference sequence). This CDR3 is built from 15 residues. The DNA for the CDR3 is TGTGCCAGCAGCCGACCCGACAGGGGGCTCTGGGGCTACACCTTC. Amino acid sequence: CASSRPDRGLWGYTF.

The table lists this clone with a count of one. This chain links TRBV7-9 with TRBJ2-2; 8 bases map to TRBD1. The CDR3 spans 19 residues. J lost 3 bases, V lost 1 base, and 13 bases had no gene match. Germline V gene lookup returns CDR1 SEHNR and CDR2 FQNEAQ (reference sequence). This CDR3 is CASSLGSRRGPLDTGELFF. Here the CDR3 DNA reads TGTGCCAGCAGCTTAGGGTCGCGCAGGGGGCCTTTGGACACCGGGGAGCTGTTTTTT. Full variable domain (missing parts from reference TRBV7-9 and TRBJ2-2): DTGVSQNPRHKITKRGQNVTFRCDPISEHNRLYWYRQTLGQGPEFLTYFQNEAQLEKSRLLSDRFSAERPKGSFSTLEIQRTEQGDSAMYLCASSLGSRRGPLDTGELFFGEGSRLTVL.

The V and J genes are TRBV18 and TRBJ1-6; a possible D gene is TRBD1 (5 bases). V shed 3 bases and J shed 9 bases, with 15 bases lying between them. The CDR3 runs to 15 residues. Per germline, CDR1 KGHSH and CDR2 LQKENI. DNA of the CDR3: TGTGCCAGCTCACCCTCGGAAGGGGTGCGTTCACCCCTCCACTTT. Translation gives CASSPSEGVRSPLHF.

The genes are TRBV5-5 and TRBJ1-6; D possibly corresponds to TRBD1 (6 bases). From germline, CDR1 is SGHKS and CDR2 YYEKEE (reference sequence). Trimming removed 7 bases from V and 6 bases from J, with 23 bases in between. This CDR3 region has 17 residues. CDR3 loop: CASARRSSGQSNSPLHF. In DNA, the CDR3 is TGTGCCAGCGCTCGAAGGTCATCTGGACAGTCTAATTCACCCCTCCACTTT.

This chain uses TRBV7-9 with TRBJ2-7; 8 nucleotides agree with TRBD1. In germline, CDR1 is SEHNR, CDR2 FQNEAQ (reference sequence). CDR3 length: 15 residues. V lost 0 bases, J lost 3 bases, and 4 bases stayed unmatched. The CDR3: CASSLAVGTGYEQYF. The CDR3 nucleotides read TGTGCCAGCAGCTTAGCGGTAGGGACAGGCTACGAGCAGTACTTC.

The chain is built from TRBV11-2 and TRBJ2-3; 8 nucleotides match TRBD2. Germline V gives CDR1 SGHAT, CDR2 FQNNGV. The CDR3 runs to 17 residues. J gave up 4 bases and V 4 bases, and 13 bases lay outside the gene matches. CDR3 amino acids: CASSSLLRTSRPDTQYF. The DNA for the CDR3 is TGTGCCAGCAGCTCACTATTAAGGACTAGCCGGCCAGATACGCAGTATTTT.

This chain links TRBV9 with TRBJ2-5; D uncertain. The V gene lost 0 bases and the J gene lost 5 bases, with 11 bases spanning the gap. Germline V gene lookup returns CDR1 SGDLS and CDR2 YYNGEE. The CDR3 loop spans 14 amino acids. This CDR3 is CASSVAPGRETQYF. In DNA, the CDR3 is TGTGCCAGCAGCGTAGCCCCAGGCAGGGAGACCCAGTACTTC.

The CDR3 DNA is TGTGCCAGCAGGATCAGGTTCTCTGGAAACACCATATATTTT. It translates to CASRIRFSGNTIYF. The V call is TRBV5-6, the J call TRBJ1-3; D not resolved. The V end lost 5 bases, the J end lost 0 bases, and 9 bases lay between the germline ends. Germline V gene sequence: CDR1 SGHDT, CDR2 YYEEEE. The CDR3 covers 14 residues.

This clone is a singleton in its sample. For the CDR3, the DNA is TGTGCCAGCAGCTTAGGGGGACAGCTTAATGAAAAACTGTTTTTT. The encoded protein is CASSLGGQLNEKLFF. The chain combines TRBV7-9 with TRBJ1-4; 7 nucleotides align to TRBD1. Trimming took 1 base from V and 4 from J; bases not matched to a gene: 3. CDR1 and CDR2 from the germline V gene are SEHNR and FQNEAQ (reference sequence). This CDR3 has 15 amino acids.

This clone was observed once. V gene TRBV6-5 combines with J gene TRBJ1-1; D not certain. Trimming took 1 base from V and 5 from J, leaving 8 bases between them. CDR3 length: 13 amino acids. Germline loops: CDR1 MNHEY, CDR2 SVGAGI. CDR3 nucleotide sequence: TGTGCCAGCAGTTACTTCCGGGGAACTGAAGCTTTCTTT. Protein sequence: CASSYFRGTEAFF.

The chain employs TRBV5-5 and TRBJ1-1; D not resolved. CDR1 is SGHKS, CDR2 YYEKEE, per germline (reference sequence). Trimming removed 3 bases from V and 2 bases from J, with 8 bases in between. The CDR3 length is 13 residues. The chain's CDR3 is CASSSQQNTEAFF. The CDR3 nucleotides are TGTGCCAGCAGCTCACAGCAAAACACTGAAGCTTTCTTT.